These T cell receptor beta chains were read from a single sample in a study of technical replicates of blood from a handful of donors. Produced via immunoSEQ multiplex PCR; TCRdb's table is partial and in-frame only. The sample comprises 77,000 or so clones, approximately 92% of which are singletons, and around 0.44% rests with the top ten. Sequenced: T cells isolated from PBMCs. The receptors were sampled from a human donor in good health. CDR3s include the opening cysteine and the closing phenylalanine or tryptophan. The order of the fields is clone size, J gene, D gene, V gene, CDR3 length, CDR3 DNA, CDR3 protein. The D gene is left open where the match is weak. Clone size is not always given. Where it is, it says once, few, many or a class for expanded clones.

-,TRBJ2-7,TRBD2,TRBV6-5,14,TGTGCCAGCAGTTTTGCGGGGGGGTCCTACGAGCAGTACTTC,CASSFAGGSYEQYF
-,TRBJ2-7,-,TRBV15,14,TGTGCCACCAGCAGCCAGGGGAAGGCACTCGAGCAGTACTTC,CATSSQGKALEQYF
-,TRBJ1-5,TRBD1,TRBV5-8,14,TGTGCCAGCAGCCCCAGGACAGGGAACCAGCCCCAGCATTTT,CASSPRTGNQPQHF
-,TRBJ2-3,-,TRBV13,14,TGTGCCAGCAGCTTAGGGACTCGGCAGGGAGGTTCGTATTTT,CASSLGTRQGGSYF
once,TRBJ2-7,TRBD2,TRBV5-8,15,TGTGCCAGCGTAATTCCTGGACTAGGTCTCTACGAGCAGTACTTC,CASVIPGLGLYEQYF
-,TRBJ1-1,-,TRBV7-8,12,TGTGCCAGCAGCTTATCGCCAGGTGAAGCTTTCTTT,CASSLSPGEAFF
-,TRBJ2-1,-,TRBV5-1,14,TGCGCCAGCAGCTTGGGGAGAACCAGGGATGAGCAGTTCTTC,CASSLGRTRDEQFF
-,TRBJ1-1,-,TRBV4-1,17,TGCGCCAGCAGCCAAGAATGGTCCGGAGTTTCGACCACTGAAGCTTTCTTT,CASSQEWSGVSTTEAFF
-,TRBJ1-2,-,TRBV21-1,9,TGTGCCAGCTCTAAAGGCTACACCTTC,CASSKGYTF
-,TRBJ1-3,-,TRBV30,13,TGTGCCTGGAGTCCCATTTCTGGAAACACCATATATTTT,CAWSPISGNTIYF
-,TRBJ2-1,TRBD2,TRBV14,15,TGTGCCAGCAGCCCGCAACTAGCGGGAGTCTATGAGCAGTTCTTC,CASSPQLAGVYEQFF
few,TRBJ2-3,TRBD1,TRBV30,13,TGTGCCTGGAGTTTGCGGACAGGGGGTTCGCAGTATTTT,CAWSLRTGGSQYF
-,TRBJ2-7,-,TRBV11-1,13,TGTGCCAGCAGCTTACTTCCCTCCTACGAGCAGTACTTC,CASSLLPSYEQYF
-,TRBJ2-1,-,TRBV5-4,13,TGTGCCAGCTACCCACGGGGATACAATGAGCAGTTCTTC,CASYPRGYNEQFF
-,TRBJ1-5,-,TRBV25-1,13,TGTGCCAGCAGTGAATCGATACTTGAGCCCCAGCATTTT,CASSESILEPQHF
-,TRBJ2-7,-,TRBV19,14,TGTGCCAGTAGTATAGACAGGGTCTCCTACGAGCAGTACTTC,CASSIDRVSYEQYF
-,TRBJ1-1,-,TRBV27,13,TGTGCCAGCAGCTACGGGGGTCCCCTTGAAGCTTTCTTT,CASSYGGPLEAFF
-,TRBJ2-4,TRBD2,TRBV4-1,16,TGCGCCAGCAGCCAAGATGGGGAGGGAGCCTTAAACATTCAGTACTTC,CASSQDGEGALNIQYF
-,TRBJ1-1,-,TRBV5-6,15,TGTGCCAGCAGCTTGATCTCCAGGGTAGACACTGAAGCTTTCTTT,CASSLISRVDTEAFF
-,TRBJ1-1,TRBD1,TRBV4-1,16,TGCGCCAGCACCACAATCCCACGGGACAGGGATGCTGAAGCTTTCTTT,CASTTIPRDRDAEAFF
-,TRBJ2-3,-,TRBV29-1,14,TGCAGCGTTGCAGATACAGGGAAGACAGATACGCAGTATTTT,CSVADTGKTDTQYF
-,TRBJ2-7,TRBD1,TRBV19,15,TGTGCCAGTAGTATTCCACAGGGGGCTTCGATCGAGCAGTACTTC,CASSIPQGASIEQYF
-,TRBJ1-5,-,TRBV11-2,12,TGTGCCAGCAGCTCGGGGGGTCAGCCCCAGCATTTT,CASSSGGQPQHF
-,TRBJ1-2,-,TRBV10-1,13,TGCGCCAGCACCCCCCGGGCTAACTATGGCTACACCTTC,CASTPRANYGYTF
medium-sized,TRBJ1-2,TRBD1,TRBV2,11,TGTGCCAGCAGGGACAGGGTTGGCTACACCTTC,CASRDRVGYTF
-,TRBJ1-5,-,TRBV27,12,TGTGCCAGCAGTTTCCTAGGCCAGCCCCAGCATTTT,CASSFLGQPQHF
-,TRBJ1-4,TRBD1,TRBV2,17,TGTGCCAGCAGTGTCATAGAGGTCAGGGGGCTATCTGAAAAACTGTTTTTT,CASSVIEVRGLSEKLFF
-,TRBJ2-7,-,TRBV29-1,13,TGCAGCGTTGCTGGCGGAAGGACCTACGAGCAGTACTTC,CSVAGGRTYEQYF
-,TRBJ1-2,-,TRBV6-1,14,TGTGCCAGCAGTCGTGAACTTAACAACTATGGCTACACCTTC,CASSRELNNYGYTF
-,TRBJ1-5,-,TRBV9,13,TGTGCCAGCAGCGCCTCAGCGGATCAGCCCCAGCATTTT,CASSASADQPQHF
-,TRBJ1-1,TRBD1,TRBV9,15,TGTGCCAGCAGCGTGACAGGGAATCAGTACACTGAAGCTTTCTTT,CASSVTGNQYTEAFF
-,TRBJ1-4,-,TRBV29-1,14,TGCAGCGTTGAAGTAGGTCAGGGAGGTGAAAAACTGTTTTTT,CSVEVGQGGEKLFF
-,TRBJ2-7,-,TRBV6-5,15,TGTGCCAGCAGTTACCTGGGGCCAGGGGACGACGAGCAGTACTTC,CASSYLGPGDDEQYF
-,TRBJ1-2,TRBD1,TRBV29-1,13,TGCAGCGTTGCGGGACAGTCTAACTATGGCTACACCTTC,CSVAGQSNYGYTF
-,TRBJ2-1,TRBD2,TRBV13,15,TGTGCCAGCAGCGAGAGCGGGAGACGTTACAATGAGCAGTTCTTC,CASSESGRRYNEQFF
-,TRBJ2-7,TRBD1,TRBV10-3,12,TGTGCCACCTGGACAGGGGAATACGAGCAGTACTTC,CATWTGEYEQYF
-,TRBJ2-4,TRBD1,TRBV4-3,15,TGCGCCAGCAGCCAAGCGACAGGGGGCAAAAACATTCAGTACTTC,CASSQATGGKNIQYF
-,TRBJ1-2,-,TRBV19,15,TGTGCCAGTAGTACGGGCAGGGGCCCAGTCTATGGCTACACCTTC,CASSTGRGPVYGYTF
once,TRBJ1-1,-,TRBV27,15,TGTGCCAGCAGTTACTCAGGTTTCATGAACACTGAAGCTTTCTTT,CASSYSGFMNTEAFF
-,TRBJ2-7,-,TRBV7-2,12,TGTGCCAGCAGCTCACTTGCGTCCGAGCAGTACTTC,CASSSLASEQYF
-,TRBJ1-2,-,TRBV20-1,11,TGCAGTGCTAGACGGGACTATGGCTACACCTTC,CSARRDYGYTF
-,TRBJ1-1,-,TRBV10-3,17,TGTGCCATCAGTGAGTCGAAAGGGAGGGCCATGAACACTGAAGCTTTCTTT,CAISESKGRAMNTEAFF
once,TRBJ2-7,TRBD2,TRBV7-9,18,TGTGCCAGCAGCTTAGCGCTAGGACTAGCGGAGGCCTCCTACGAGCAGTACTTC,CASSLALGLAEASYEQYF
-,TRBJ2-7,-,TRBV5-5,14,TGTGCCAGCAGCTTGGCCGGGGGAGGAAGGGAGCAGTACTTC,CASSLAGGGREQYF
-,TRBJ2-5,TRBD2,TRBV19,15,TGTGCCAGTAGTAGATCCCCTAGCGGACAAGAGACCCAGTACTTC,CASSRSPSGQETQYF
-,TRBJ1-2,-,TRBV5-1,13,TGCGCCAGCAGCTTGCTACAGGGTTATGGCTACACCTTC,CASSLLQGYGYTF
-,TRBJ2-1,-,TRBV19,14,TGTGCCAGTAATAAACCCGACAGGTACAATGAGCAGTTCTTC,CASNKPDRYNEQFF
once,TRBJ1-2,-,TRBV5-1,16,TGCGCCAGCAGCGGGGGGGAGTGGTCAGCTAACTATGGCTACACCTTC,CASSGGEWSANYGYTF
-,TRBJ2-1,TRBD2,TRBV5-4,13,TGTGCCAGCAGCCTCAGGACTAGCGATAGGCAGTTCTTC,CASSLRTSDRQFF
-,TRBJ1-2,-,TRBV7-8,15,TGTGCCAGCAGCTTAGTGGCAGGTCGAAACTATGGCTACACCTTC,CASSLVAGRNYGYTF
few,TRBJ1-1,TRBD1,TRBV19,14,TGTGCCAGTAGTATACGACAGGGGAACACTGAAGCTTTCTTT,CASSIRQGNTEAFF